These 11 T cell receptor beta chains were all obtained from the same sample, sequenced in a study of blood T cells in healthy people across ages. PCR was performed a second time for about 7 to 11 cycles using a sample-barcoded 5' primer and a J-beta primer mix. TCRdb recomputed calls from the 5' RACE reads with MiXCR, one row per CDR3 protein. This table has about 510,000 distinct CDR3 sequences, 25% to 35% appearing once. Another study also made use of these data, one on T cells of mothers and their children.

Sequenced sample: blood. Receptors originate from a boy aged 2-9 years in good health.

This chain uses TRBV10-1 with TRBJ2-3; TRBD2 aligns across 9 bases. The V gene's germline CDR1 is WNHNN and CDR2 SYGVQD (reference sequence). V trimming: 3 bases; J trimming: 4 bases; junction bases outside the gene matches: 5. The CDR3 totals 15 residues. The chain's CDR3 is CASSERLAGSDTQYF. The DNA for the CDR3 is TGCGCCAGCAGTGAACGGCTAGCGGGGTCAGATACGCAGTATTTT.

This clonotype turned up a few times. V gene TRBV5-1 combines with J gene TRBJ1-2, with a possible D match to TRBD1 (5 bases). The CDR3 covers 14 residues. Germline CDR1 and CDR2: SGHRS and YFSETQ. V gave up 0 bases and J gave up 4 bases, with 10 bases separating them. The DNA for the CDR3 is TGCGCCAGCAGCTTGGAGGGGCCCCTCTATGGCTACACCTTC. Its protein product is CASSLEGPLYGYTF.

This clonotype was found a few times. The chain employs TRBV3-1 and TRBJ2-7; D unclear. The germline V gene encodes CDR1 LGHDT and CDR2 YNNKEL (reference sequence). CDR3 size: 14 residues. V was cut by 4 bases and J by 9 bases, with 19 bases left in between. The CDR3 bases are TGTGCCAGCAGCCCCCCCGGACGGGCTACGAGGCAGTACTTC. Protein: CASSPPGRATRQYF.

The gene calls are TRBV19 and TRBJ2-3, with D hard to call. The germline V gene has CDR1 LNHDA and CDR2 SQIVND (reference sequence). This CDR3 contains 16 residues. V was pared by 6 bases and J by 0 bases, with 16 bases between. The CDR3 DNA sequence: TGTGCCAGTAGCTGGGATGGGCCGCCTAGCACAGATACGCAGTATTTT. Amino acid sequence: CASSWDGPPSTDTQYF.

This clonotype has just a few counts. V is TRBV7-8 and J is TRBJ2-5, with 10 bases lining up with TRBD1. The J call may be faulty, since TRBJ2-7 better matches the DNA end. The CDR3 is 15 residues long. Looked up from germline, CDR1 is SGHVS and CDR2 is FQNEAQ. The CDR3 DNA reads as TGTGCCAGCAGCTTAATTGGGACAGGGGAATACGAGCAGTACTTC. Residues: CASSLIGTGEYEQYF.

This sequence joins TRBV27 and TRBJ2-7; tentatively, D is TRBD1 or TRBD2 (5 bases each). The CDR3 loop spans 12 amino acids. Trimming took off 6 bases at V and 6 bases at J, with 12 bases between the two ends. CDR1 is MNHEY and CDR2 is SMNVEV in the germline V gene (reference sequence). DNA of the CDR3: TGTGCCAGCAGCGCCCCCGGGGCCGAGCAGTACTTC. Encoded protein: CASSAPGAEQYF.

The chain uses TRBV21-1 and TRBJ2-7; TRBD1 was called by the table and not checked on the DNA. TRBV21-1 is given as a pseudogene. The CDR3 has 13 residues. The CDR3 protein is CASSTHRADEQYF. The CDR3 DNA is TGTGCCAGCAGCACCCACAGGGCCGACGAGCAGTACTTC.

This chain links TRBV5-4 with TRBJ1-2, with D uncertain. Germline CDR1 is SGHNT and CDR2 is YYREEE (reference sequence). This CDR3 region has 14 residues. Trimming pared 4 bases from V and 4 bases from J, leaving 14 bases between. The CDR3 DNA reads TGTGCCAGCAGCCTACCACAATCCCCCTATGGCTACACCTTC. Translating it yields CASSLPQSPYGYTF.

This chain uses TRBV6-5 with TRBJ2-7; D is undetermined. The V gene's germline CDR1 is MNHEY and CDR2 SVGAGI. This CDR3 is 13 amino acids long. Trimming left V 7 bases short and J 2 bases short, with 12 bases between. DNA of the CDR3: TGTGCCAGCACCGACTCGTGGGCCTACGAGCAGTACTTC. Its protein is CASTDSWAYEQYF.

This clonotype turned up a few times. The chain is built from TRBV11-2 and TRBJ2-7; 8 bases line up with TRBD1. Germline V gene sequence: CDR1 SGHAT, CDR2 FQNNGV. This CDR3 spans 14 amino acids. The V and J ends lost 5 bases and 3 bases, in that order; junction bases with no gene match: 6. The CDR3 DNA is TGTGCCAGCAGCCCGCCGGACAGGGTCTACGAGCAGTACTTC. Amino acid sequence: CASSPPDRVYEQYF. Full variable domain (rest looked up from reference TRBV11-2 and TRBJ2-7): EAGVAQSPRYKIIEKRQSVAFWCNPISGHATLYWYQQILGQGPKLLIQFQNNGVVDDSQLPKDRFSAERLKGVDSTLKIQPAKLEDSAVYLCASSPPDRVYEQYFGPGTRLTVT.

This clonotype was observed a few times. V gene TRBV3-1 combines with J gene TRBJ1-2, with 7 bases matching TRBD1. The CDR3 covers 16 residues. J was trimmed by 0 bases and V by 0 bases; bases with no gene match: 4. Germline CDR1 reads LGHDT; CDR2 reads YNNKEL (reference sequence). The CDR3 sequence: CASSQDWTGPNYGYTF. Here the CDR3 DNA reads TGTGCCAGCAGCCAAGATTGGACAGGTCCTAACTATGGCTACACCTTC.